This T cell receptor beta chain was obtained from a study of lymphopenia after photon versus proton radiotherapy. Method: immunoSEQ multiplex PCR; TCRdb's copy keeps in-frame clones and lacks some. The sample contains approximately 65,000 clones, approximately 91% of which appear only once. Germline V lookup: CDR1 SGHRS, CDR2 YFSETQ. The CDR3 has 14 residues. V lost 6 bases and J lost 6; bases outside the gene matches: 3. The chain joins TRBV5-1 to TRBJ2-2; 12 positions match TRBD2. This receptor was identified in a woman aged 70-85 years with pancreatic cancer. The sample was peripheral blood, taken from a patient treated with photon-based radiotherapy. This chain's CDR3 is CASTTSGSAGELFF. The CDR3 DNA reads TGCGCCAGCACGACTAGCGGGAGCGCCGGGGAGCTGTTTTTT.